This TCR beta chain was sequenced during a study of blood T cell repertoires in COVID-19. Study context: Donors in the United States, Italy and Spain gave samples during acute or convalescent COVID-19. Sample material is recorded as cDNA or gDNA derived from T cells, B-cell-depleted T cells, or PBMCs.

In the original analysis: Amplification of reference gene primers provided the estimated nucleated cell counts. Sequencing was performed with immunoSEQ multiplex PCR; in TCRdb, only in-frame clones are kept and a portion is missing. V, J and clone size were drawn from that table, and D and trimming were deduced from the DNA. Among some 220,000 clones, around 82% were seen once, and the ten largest hold 7% to 8.5%. Trimming cost V 0 bases and J 7 bases; bases outside gene matches: 8. Germline CDR1 MNHEY, CDR2 SVGEGT. This CDR3 has 17 residues. The chain employs TRBV6-2 or TRBV6-3 and TRBJ2-7; 14 bases align to TRBD2. The receptor was derived from a woman in her 70s with acute or convalescent COVID-19. The sample comprised peripheral blood. The CDR3 DNA is TGTGCCAGCAGTTACTCTAGGACTAGCGGGGGGCCTGGAGAGCAGTACTTC. This encodes CASSYSRTSGGPGEQYF.